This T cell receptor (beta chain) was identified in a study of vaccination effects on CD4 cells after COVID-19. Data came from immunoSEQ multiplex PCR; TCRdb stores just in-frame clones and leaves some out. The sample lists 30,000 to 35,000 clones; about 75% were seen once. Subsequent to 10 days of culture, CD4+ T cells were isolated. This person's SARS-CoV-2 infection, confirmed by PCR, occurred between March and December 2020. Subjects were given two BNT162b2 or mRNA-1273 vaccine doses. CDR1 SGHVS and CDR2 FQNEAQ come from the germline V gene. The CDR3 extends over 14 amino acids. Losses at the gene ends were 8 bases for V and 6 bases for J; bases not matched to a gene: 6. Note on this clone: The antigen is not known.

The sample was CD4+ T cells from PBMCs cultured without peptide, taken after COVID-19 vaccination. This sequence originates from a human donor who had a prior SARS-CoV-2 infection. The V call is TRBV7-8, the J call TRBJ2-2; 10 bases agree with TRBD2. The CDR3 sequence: CASLPGLASGELFF. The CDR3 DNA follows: TGTGCCAGCTTGCCGGGACTAGCGTCCGGGGAGCTGTTTTTT.